What follows are 6 T cell receptor beta chains derived from one specimen sequenced in a study of blood T cells in healthy people across ages. Sample-barcoded 5' priming and a J-beta primer mix drove a second PCR of roughly 6 to 12 cycles. TCRdb independently ran MiXCR on the 5' RACE reads; one entry per CDR3 protein. The sample lists 600,000 to 1,000,000 distinct CDR3 sequences, 20% to 30% seen once, with 3.7% in the top ten. The sample was also reused in another study, on T cells of mothers and their children.

The specimen was blood. The origin of the receptors is a boy aged 5-17 years in good health.

The chain is built from TRBV18 and TRBJ1-3; a possible D gene is TRBD1 (6 bases). This CDR3 is built from 15 residues. CDR1 is KGHSH and CDR2 is LQKENI in the germline V gene. The germline V and J ends were trimmed by 2 bases and 0 bases, with 8 bases remaining between them. CDR3 in DNA: TGTGCCAGCTCACCAAAGGACAGCTCTGGAAACACCATATATTTT. Encoded protein: CASSPKDSSGNTIYF. The variable domain in full, completed from reference TRBV18 and TRBJ1-3, reads NAGVMQNPRHLVRRRGQEARLRCSPMKGHSHVYWYRQLPEEGLKFMVYLQKENIIDESGMPKERFSAEFPKEGPSILRIQQVVRGDSAAYFCASSPKDSSGNTIYFGEGSWLTVV.

This clonotype occurred a few times. The V gene is TRBV28, the J gene TRBJ2-1, with 8 positions matching TRBD2. This CDR3 has 13 amino acids. The J segment lost 9 bases and the V segment lost 6 bases, leaving 7 bases of the junction unmatched. Germline loops: CDR1 MDHEN, CDR2 SYDVKM. CDR3 sequence: CASRTGGAVEQFF. DNA of the CDR3: TGTGCCAGCAGGACCGGGGGGGCGGTTGAGCAGTTCTTC.

A few counts support this clonotype. The chain uses TRBV30 and TRBJ2-6, with D possibly called TRBD1 or TRBD2 (5 bases each). The germline V gene has CDR1 GTSNPN and CDR2 SVGIG (reference sequence). The CDR3 runs to 19 residues. V lost 5 bases to trimming and J lost 0 bases, with 23 bases between them. The CDR3 coding sequence is TGTGCCTGGGGGCCTCTGGGAGCAGGGACCTACTCTGGGGCCAACGTCCTGACTTTC. Encoded protein: CAWGPLGAGTYSGANVLTF. Full variable domain (rest looked up from reference TRBV30 and TRBJ2-6): SQTIHQWPATLVQPVGSPLSLECTVEGTSNPNLYWYRQAAGRGLQLLFYSVGIGQISSEVPQNLSASRPQDRQFILSSKKLLLSDSGFYLCAWGPLGAGTYSGANVLTFGAGSRLTVL.

This chain connects TRBV15 to TRBJ2-5, with D uncertain. Trimming removed 3 bases from V and 1 base from J, with 21 bases in between. This CDR3 region has 18 residues. The V gene's germline CDR1 is LNHNV and CDR2 YYDKDF (reference sequence). The CDR3 DNA follows: TGTGCCACCAGCAGGGCCTTGGACCTGCTTGTCCTCCAAGAGACCCAGTACTTC. Its protein is CATSRALDLLVLQETQYF.

This clonotype was counted ten times or more. The genes are TRBV5-1 and TRBJ2-1, with D perhaps matching TRBD1 (6 bases). V lost 4 bases and J 6 bases, leaving 8 bases between the germline ends. Germline V lookup: CDR1 SGHRS, CDR2 YFSETQ. CDR3 length: 12 amino acids. Here the CDR3 DNA reads TGCGCCAGCAGCATCAGGGGCAATGAGCAGTTCTTC. Its translation is CASSIRGNEQFF.

This clonotype was detected only a few times. The V gene is TRBV27, the J gene TRBJ1-5; D gene uncertain. V lost 7 bases and J lost 2, with 12 bases in between. The CDR3 has 14 residues. The germline gives CDR1 MNHEY, CDR2 SMNVEV (reference sequence). The CDR3 bases are TGTGCCAGCAACATTAAGCCCGGCAATCAGCCCCAGCATTTT. Encoded protein: CASNIKPGNQPQHF.